The clone carrying this T cell receptor (beta chain) turned up a few times. The antigen is undetermined. This sample is drawn from a study of response to subunit inactivated influenza vaccine. Broader study findings: Authors suggested each seasonal flu vaccination may recruit only limited numbers of new T cells.

TCRdb re-called the RT-PCR reads through MiXCR, storing one row per CDR3 protein. The sample records 500,000 to 750,000 distinct CDR3 sequences, around 15% being singletons. Germline V lookup: CDR1 SGHVS, CDR2 FQNEAQ. V lost 5 bases and J lost 4, with 11 bases in between. The CDR3 consists of 13 residues. The starting material was PBMCs from blood, obtained about 11 days after vaccination. This receptor was identified in a man aged 45-60 years who received an inactivated influenza vaccine. The chain uses TRBV7-8 and TRBJ1-1; D gene uncertain. CDR3 sequence: CASSPSGPTEAFF. The CDR3 region has the DNA TGTGCCAGCAGCCCCTCTGGTCCCACTGAAGCTTTCTTT.